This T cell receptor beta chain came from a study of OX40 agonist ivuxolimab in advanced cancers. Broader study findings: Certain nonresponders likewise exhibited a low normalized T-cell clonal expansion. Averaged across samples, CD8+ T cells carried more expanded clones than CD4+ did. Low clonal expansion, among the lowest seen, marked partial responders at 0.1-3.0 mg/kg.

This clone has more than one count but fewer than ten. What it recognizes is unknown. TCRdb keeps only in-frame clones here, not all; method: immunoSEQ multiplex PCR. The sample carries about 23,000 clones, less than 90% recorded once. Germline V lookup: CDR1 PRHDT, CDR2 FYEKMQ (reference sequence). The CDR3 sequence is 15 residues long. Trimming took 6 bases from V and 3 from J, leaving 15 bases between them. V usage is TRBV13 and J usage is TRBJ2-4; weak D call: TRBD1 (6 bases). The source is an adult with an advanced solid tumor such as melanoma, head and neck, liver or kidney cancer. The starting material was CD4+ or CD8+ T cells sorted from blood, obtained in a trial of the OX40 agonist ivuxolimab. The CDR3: CASSFTGNSKNIQYF. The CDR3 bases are TGTGCCAGCAGTTTTACAGGGAACAGCAAAAACATTCAGTACTTC.